Here is one TCR beta chain with its context. Its antigen remains unknown. This entry belongs to a study of T cells in localized non-small cell lung cancer. Findings of the study overall: Out of the top 100 tumor clones, a median about 58 were seen in adjacent lung.

The V gene's germline CDR1 is SGDLS and CDR2 YYNGEE. The V end lost 0 bases, the J end lost 2 bases, and 5 bases lay between the germline ends. This CDR3 comprises 13 residues. Generated by immunoSEQ multiplex PCR, the TCRdb table keeps only in-frame clones and is missing some. The sample carries about 48,000 clones, 70% to 85% recorded once. Sequencing was performed on peripheral blood, taken before any cancer treatment. This chain connects TRBV9 to TRBJ1-1; no clear D gene. The sequence derives from a man aged 40 to 75 with stage I squamous cell lung carcinoma. CDR3 in amino acids: CASSVGANTEAFF. DNA for the CDR3: TGTGCCAGCAGCGTAGGGGCTAACACTGAAGCTTTCTTT.